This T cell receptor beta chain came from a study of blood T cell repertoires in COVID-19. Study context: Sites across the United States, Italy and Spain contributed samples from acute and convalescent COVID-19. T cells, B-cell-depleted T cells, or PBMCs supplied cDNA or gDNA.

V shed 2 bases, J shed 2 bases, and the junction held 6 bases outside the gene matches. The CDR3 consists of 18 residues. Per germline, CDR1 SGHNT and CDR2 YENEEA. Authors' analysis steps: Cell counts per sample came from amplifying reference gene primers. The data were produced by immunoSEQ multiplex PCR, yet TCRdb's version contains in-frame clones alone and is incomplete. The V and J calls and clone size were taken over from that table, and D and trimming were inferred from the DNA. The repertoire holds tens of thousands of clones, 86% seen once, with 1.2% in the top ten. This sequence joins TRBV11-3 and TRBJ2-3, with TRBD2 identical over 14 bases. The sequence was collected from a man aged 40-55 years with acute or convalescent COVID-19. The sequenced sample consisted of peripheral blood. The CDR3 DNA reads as TGTGCCAGCAGCTTAAGGACTAGCGGGGGGCAAATCACAGATACGCAGTATTTT. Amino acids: CASSLRTSGGQITDTQYF.